Each of the 3 T cell receptor beta chains below was sequenced from the same sample in a study of blood T cell repertoires in COVID-19. Profiled with immunoSEQ multiplex PCR; TCRdb holds only in-frame clones, not every one. This table has hundreds of thousands of clones, around 88% appearing once. The specimen sequenced was PBMCs or T cells enriched from blood (not recorded which). The receptors shown here come from a woman aged 45 to 65 who had recovered from COVID-19.

The rearrangement uses TRBV5-1 and TRBJ1-2; perhaps TRBD1 as D (6 bases). V lost 1 base, J lost 6 bases, and 10 bases lay in between. CDR3 size: 13 residues. Germline loops: CDR1 SGHRS, CDR2 YFSETQ. The DNA of the CDR3 is TGCGCCAGCAGCTTGACAGGGCCTGATGGCTACACCTTC. Translated, it gives CASSLTGPDGYTF.

The chain combines TRBV27 with TRBJ2-7, with D unclear. The CDR3 has 15 amino acids. V was pared by 2 bases and J by 1 base, with 12 bases between. Germline CDR1 is MNHEY and CDR2 is SMNVEV (reference sequence). The CDR3 sequence is CASSLGPPKSYEQYF. CDR3 nucleotide sequence: TGTGCCAGCAGTTTAGGGCCGCCGAAATCCTACGAGCAGTACTTC.

The rearrangement uses TRBV7-9 and TRBJ1-5; TRBD1 agrees at 7 bases. Losses at the gene ends were 5 bases for V and 9 bases for J; bases not matched to a gene: 4. CDR1 and CDR2 (germline): SEHNR, FQNEAQ (reference sequence). This CDR3 region has 12 residues. CDR3 DNA sequence: TGTGCCAGCAGCATAAACAGGGGGCCCCAGCATTTT. Amino acids: CASSINRGPQHF.